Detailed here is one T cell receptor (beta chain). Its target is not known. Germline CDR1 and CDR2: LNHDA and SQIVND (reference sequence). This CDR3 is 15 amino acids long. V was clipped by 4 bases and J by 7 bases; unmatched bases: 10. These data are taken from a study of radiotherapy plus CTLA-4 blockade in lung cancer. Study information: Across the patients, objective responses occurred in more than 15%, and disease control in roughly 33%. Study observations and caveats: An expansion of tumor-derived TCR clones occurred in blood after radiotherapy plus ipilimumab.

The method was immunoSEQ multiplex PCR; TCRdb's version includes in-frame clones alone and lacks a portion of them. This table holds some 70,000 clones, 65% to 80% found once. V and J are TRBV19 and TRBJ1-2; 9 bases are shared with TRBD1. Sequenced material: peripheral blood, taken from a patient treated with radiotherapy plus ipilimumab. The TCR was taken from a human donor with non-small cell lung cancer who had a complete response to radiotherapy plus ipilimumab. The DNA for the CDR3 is TGTGCCAGTAGTACATCGGGGACAGGGAGAGGTGGCTACACCTTC. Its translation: CASSTSGTGRGGYTF. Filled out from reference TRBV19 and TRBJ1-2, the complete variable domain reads DGGITQSPKYLFRKEGQNVTLSCEQNLNHDAMYWYRQDPGQGLRLIYYSQIVNDFQKGDIAEGYSVSREKKESFPLTVTSAQKNPTAFYLCASSTSGTGRGGYTFGSGTRLTVV.